Presented here are 18 T cell receptor beta chains from one specimen sequenced in a study of cytomegalovirus exposure and HLA in healthy donors. PCR primers comprised 60 Vbeta and 13 Jbeta primers. Using immunoSEQ multiplex PCR, the repertoire was profiled, and TCRdb retains in-frame clones only, with some absent. The sample lists around 140,000 clones; approximately 80% were seen once. The sequenced sample consisted of PBMCs. All receptors derive from a male donor in good health and CMV-seronegative.

The J gene is TRBJ2-7, the V gene TRBV5-5; a weak D match, TRBD2 (6 bases). Trimming left V 4 bases short and J 3 bases short, with 17 bases between. Germline values: CDR1 SGHKS, CDR2 YYEKEE (reference sequence). CDR3 size: 15 residues. In DNA form, the CDR3 reads TGTGCCAGCAGCGGCGGGGTCGGCAGGGACTACGAGCAGTACTTC. This gives the protein CASSGGVGRDYEQYF.

By share of the sample, this clone is medium-sized. The chain recombines TRBV28 with TRBJ1-1, with D possibly being TRBD1 (6 bases). The length of the CDR3 is 15 residues. Trimming left V 6 bases short and J 1 base short, with 15 bases between. Looked up from germline, CDR1 is MDHEN and CDR2 is SYDVKM. CDR3 residues: CASRPGVSGNTEAFF. CDR3 DNA: TGTGCCAGCAGACCAGGGGTCTCCGGGAACACTGAAGCTTTCTTT.

V and J are TRBV7-9 and TRBJ2-7; TRBD1 matches 9 bases. The CDR3 extends over 15 amino acids. Germline values: CDR1 SEHNR, CDR2 FQNEAQ (reference sequence). V lost 2 bases and J lost 3; bases outside the gene matches: 5. The CDR3 loop reads CASSLMDRGIYEQYF. CDR3 DNA sequence: TGTGCCAGCAGCTTAATGGACAGGGGAATCTACGAGCAGTACTTC.

This clone has only a few counts. This chain connects TRBV4-2 to TRBJ2-7; 9 nucleotides match TRBD2. CDR1 and CDR2 (germline): LGHNA, YNFKEQ. The CDR3 covers 14 residues. Trimming at V came to 1 base and at J to 2 bases, leaving 0 bases not matched to a gene. In DNA form, the CDR3 reads TGTGCCAGCAGCCAAGGGACTAGCGCCTACGAGCAGTACTTC. This translates into CASSQGTSAYEQYF.

This sequence joins TRBV9 and TRBJ2-3; TRBD2 matches 8 bases. With 0 bases clipped from V and 8 bases from J, the junction kept 5 bases outside the gene matches. The CDR3 is 14 residues long. Germline loops: CDR1 SGDLS, CDR2 YYNGEE. The CDR3 here is CASSVDLGGVTQYF. CDR3 nucleotide sequence: TGTGCCAGCAGCGTAGACCTCGGGGGGGTTACGCAGTATTTT.

The chain joins TRBV7-2 to TRBJ2-7, with D perhaps TRBD2 (5 bases). V was trimmed by 5 bases and J by 6 bases, leaving 14 bases between them. Germline values: CDR1 SGHTA, CDR2 FQGNSA. The CDR3 runs 13 residues. CDR3 nucleotides: TGTGCCAGCAGCCGAGGGAGCCCCGCCGAGCAGTACTTC. Amino acid sequence: CASSRGSPAEQYF. Looking up the rest from reference TRBV7-2 and TRBJ2-7 gives the full variable domain: GAGVSQSPSNKVTEKGKDVELRCDPISGHTALYWYRQSLGQGLEFLIYFQGNSAPDKSGLPSDRFSAERTGGSVSTLTIQRTQQEDSAVYLCASSRGSPAEQYFGPGTRLTVT.

The V gene is TRBV9, the J gene TRBJ2-5; TRBD1 might be the D (5 bases). Germline V lookup: CDR1 SGDLS, CDR2 YYNGEE. V lost 0 bases and J lost 4, with 10 bases in between. The CDR3 is made up of 14 amino acids. The CDR3 loop is CASSVAQGRETQYF. Written as DNA, the CDR3 is TGTGCCAGCAGCGTAGCCCAGGGCCGAGAGACCCAGTACTTC.

This rearrangement joins TRBV28 to TRBJ2-7, with 12 nucleotides matching TRBD1. CDR1 MDHEN and CDR2 SYDVKM come from the germline V gene. CDR3 length: 13 residues. J was trimmed by 2 bases and V by 8 bases; bases with no gene match: 1. CDR3 nucleotides: TGTGCCAGCCGGGACAGGGGGCCCTACGAGCAGTACTTC. Protein sequence: CASRDRGPYEQYF.

This sequence joins TRBV6-5 and TRBJ1-4; D is unclear. V lost 5 bases and J lost 8, with 18 bases in between. The CDR3 has 15 amino acids. Germline lookup yields CDR1 MNHEY and CDR2 SVGAGI. The CDR3 loop reads CASSQTLQRREKLFF. The CDR3, as DNA: TGTGCCAGCAGTCAGACCCTTCAAAGGAGGGAAAAACTGTTTTTT.

This sequence joins TRBV5-6 and TRBJ2-5; D possibly corresponds to TRBD2 (5 bases). The DNA end lines up better with TRBJ2-7; the J call may be wrong. CDR1 is SGHDT, CDR2 YYEEEE, per germline. The CDR3 contains 14 residues. The CDR3 DNA follows: TGTGCCAGCAGTTGGGTGGGGAGCTCCTACGAGCAGTACTTC. Translating gives CASSWVGSSYEQYF.

This chain joins TRBV5-4 and TRBJ1-3; 7 positions agree with TRBD1. This CDR3 contains 12 residues. Trimming took 10 bases from V and 4 from J; bases not matched to a gene: 5. The germline V gene encodes CDR1 SGHNT and CDR2 YYREEE (reference sequence). The CDR3 protein is CARGTDGNTIYF. The CDR3 nucleotides are TGTGCCCGGGGGACAGACGGAAACACCATATATTTT.

The chain recombines TRBV4-1 with TRBJ1-3; D may be TRBD1 (6 bases). This CDR3 region has 14 residues. The germline CDR1 and CDR2 sequences are MGHRA and YSYEKL. Trimming removed 8 bases at V and 3 bases at J, with 14 bases between. CDR3 in DNA: TGCGCCAGCGAGTTCGACAGGAATGGAAACACCATATATTTT. Translation: CASEFDRNGNTIYF.

This clone was observed a few times. The rearrangement links TRBV28 to TRBJ1-2; maybe TRBD1 (6 bases). Germline CDR1 reads MDHEN; CDR2 reads SYDVKM. The germline V and J ends were trimmed by 6 bases and 1 base, with 12 bases remaining between them. The CDR3 covers 14 residues. The CDR3 region is CASSPPGDNYGYTF. DNA for the CDR3: TGTGCCAGCAGCCCTCCAGGGGATAACTATGGCTACACCTTC.

V is TRBV27 and J is TRBJ1-5, with D possibly being TRBD1 (5 bases). The V gene's germline CDR1 is MNHEY and CDR2 SMNVEV (reference sequence). The CDR3 has 15 amino acids. V lost 0 bases, J lost 1 base, and 7 bases lay in between. The CDR3: CASSLSRQSNQPQHF. CDR3 in DNA: TGTGCCAGCAGTTTATCCCGACAGAGCAATCAGCCCCAGCATTTT.

This sequence joins TRBV6-5 and TRBJ1-5; D uncertain. The CDR3 is 13 residues long. V lost 3 bases to trimming and J lost 6 bases, with 9 bases between them. In germline, CDR1 is MNHEY, CDR2 SVGAGI. The CDR3 spells CASSYTAGQPQHF. CDR3 nucleotides: TGTGCCAGCAGTTATACAGCGGGTCAGCCCCAGCATTTT.

The gene calls are TRBV27 and TRBJ1-1; 7 bases agree with TRBD1. CDR1 is MNHEY and CDR2 is SMNVEV in the germline V gene (reference sequence). The CDR3 length is 12 residues. Trimming took 9 bases from V and 4 from J; bases not matched to a gene: 5. The CDR3 DNA sequence: TGTGCCAGTCATACAGGGGCCACTGAAGCTTTCTTT. Protein sequence: CASHTGATEAFF.

V gene TRBV7-9 combines with J gene TRBJ2-2; 11 nucleotides match TRBD1. The CDR3 totals 16 residues. The V gene's germline CDR1 is SEHNR and CDR2 FQNEAQ (reference sequence). The CDR3: CVLPHRDRGEYGELFF. The DNA of the CDR3 is TGTGTCCTCCCCCACCGGGACAGGGGGGAGTACGGGGAGCTGTTTTTT.

This rearrangement joins TRBV6-6 to TRBJ2-2; possible D gene TRBD2, 5 bases. Germline CDR1 reads MNHNY; CDR2 reads SVGAGI (reference sequence). Trimming pared 1 base from V and 6 bases from J, leaving 9 bases between. There are 14 residues in the CDR3. DNA for the CDR3: TGTGCCAGCAGTTACTTTGGGGAGTCCGGGGAGCTGTTTTTT. This sequence encodes CASSYFGESGELFF.